The 21 T cell receptor beta chains reported below all come from one sample, sequenced in a study of blood T cell repertoires in COVID-19. Measured with immunoSEQ multiplex PCR; TCRdb has only the in-frame clones, and not every one. This table holds 120,000 to 150,000 clones, around 84% found once. The source material was peripheral blood. These receptors all come from a human donor in a cohort sampled during active COVID-19.

The sample holds one count of this clone. The chain couples TRBV5-1 to TRBJ1-6; D remains ambiguous. With 0 bases removed from V and 5 bases from J, the gap between germline ends came to 9 bases. This CDR3 comprises 15 residues. CDR1 SGHRS and CDR2 YFSETQ come from the germline V gene. The CDR3 loop reads CASSLDGGHNSPLHF. In DNA, the CDR3 is TGCGCCAGCAGCTTGGATGGTGGCCATAATTCACCCCTCCACTTT.

The CDR3 coding sequence is TGTGCCAGCAGTGAACCGGGATCCCAAGAGACCCAGTACTTC. Residues: CASSEPGSQETQYF. The chain combines TRBV25-1 with TRBJ2-5; TRBD2 might be the D (5 bases). Trimming shortened V by 2 bases and J by 1 base, and 8 bases separated the two germline ends. The germline V gene has CDR1 MGHDK and CDR2 SYGVNS. The length of the CDR3 is 14 residues.

The chain carries TRBV9 and TRBJ2-7; D possibly corresponds to TRBD2 (5 bases). Germline V CDR1 and CDR2: SGDLS, YYNGEE. The CDR3 covers 15 residues. V lost 3 bases and J lost 5, with 18 bases in between. The CDR3 sequence is CASSGSATSGDEQYF. The CDR3 DNA follows: TGTGCCAGCAGCGGTTCAGCAACGTCCGGGGACGAGCAGTACTTC.

The CDR3 is CASHGGYTEAFF. CDR3 in DNA: TGTGCCAGCCACGGGGGATACACTGAAGCTTTCTTT. The chain recombines TRBV7-9 with TRBJ1-1; D possibly corresponds to TRBD1 (5 bases). The length of the CDR3 is 12 residues. Trimming stripped 8 bases from V and 3 bases from J, with 10 bases between. Germline V gives CDR1 SEHNR, CDR2 FQNEAQ (reference sequence).

V gene TRBV19 combines with J gene TRBJ1-1; the match to TRBD1 covers 9 bases. CDR1 is LNHDA, CDR2 SQIVND, per germline (reference sequence). With V trimmed by 3 bases and J by 1 base, 12 bases remained unmatched. This CDR3 has 18 amino acids. The CDR3 sequence: CASSIGQGPTSRNTEAFF. CDR3 sequence (DNA): TGTGCCAGTAGTATTGGACAGGGGCCCACGAGCCGGAACACTGAAGCTTTCTTT.

The V and J genes are TRBV6-5 and TRBJ1-6; no reliable D call. CDR1 and CDR2 (germline): MNHEY, SVGAGI. Trimming stripped 7 bases from V and 3 bases from J, with 10 bases between. The CDR3 runs 14 residues. CDR3 residues: CASKTTDYNSPLHF. The CDR3 DNA reads TGTGCCAGCAAGACAACAGACTATAATTCACCCCTCCACTTT.

This chain connects TRBV29-1 to TRBJ1-5; 8 bases are a match to TRBD1. J gave up 2 bases and V 7 bases, and 10 bases lay outside the gene matches. Germline-derived CDR1 and CDR2 are SQVTM and ANQGSEA. This CDR3 region has 15 residues. CDR3 in DNA: TGCAGCGCTCAAATACAGGGGGTTGGCAATCAGCCCCAGCATTTT. This translates into CSAQIQGVGNQPQHF.

V usage is TRBV3-1 (or the pseudogene TRBV3-2) and J usage is TRBJ2-1, with D possibly TRBD1 on 6 matching bases. The CDR3 runs 14 residues. The germline V and J ends were trimmed by 4 bases and 7 bases, with 14 bases remaining between them. CDR1 and CDR2 from the germline V gene are LGHDT and YNNKEL (reference sequence). CDR3 sequence (DNA): TGTGCCAGCAGCCCGGAACAGGGTCTAAATGAGCAGTTCTTC. Translation gives CASSPEQGLNEQFF.

V is TRBV3-1 (or the pseudogene TRBV3-2) and J is TRBJ1-4; D may be TRBD1 (5 bases). The ends were cut back, 3 bases at V and 8 bases at J, with 16 bases in the middle. There are 15 residues in the CDR3. Germline V gene lookup returns CDR1 LGHDT and CDR2 YNNKEL (reference sequence). CDR3 loop: CASSQVFGRDEKLFF. The CDR3 bases are TGTGCCAGCAGCCAGGTCTTCGGGAGGGACGAAAAACTGTTTTTT.

The V gene is TRBV9, the J gene TRBJ2-3; 10 bases align to TRBD1. Germline CDR1 is SGDLS and CDR2 is YYNGEE. Trimming cost V 2 bases and J 4 bases; bases outside gene matches: 7. This CDR3 has 16 residues. As DNA, the CDR3 is TGTGCCAGCAGCGTGGGCCGGACAGGGGGACCAGATACGCAGTATTTT. It translates to CASSVGRTGGPDTQYF.

The J gene is TRBJ2-5, the V gene TRBV7-2; 9 bases are a match to TRBD2. The CDR3 is 15 residues long. V shed 4 bases, J shed 1 base, and the junction held 4 bases outside the gene matches. Per the germline V gene, CDR1 is SGHTA and CDR2 is FQGNSA. In DNA form, the CDR3 reads TGTGCCAGCAGCTGGGGCGGGGGGGCCCAAGAGACCCAGTACTTC. Translating it yields CASSWGGGAQETQYF.

The chain employs TRBV5-1 and TRBJ1-5; weak D call: TRBD1 (6 bases). Trimming left V 0 bases short and J 7 bases short, with 11 bases between. CDR3 length: 14 amino acids. CDR1 SGHRS and CDR2 YFSETQ come from the germline V gene. The CDR3 DNA reads TGCGCCAGCAGCTTGGGACAGGTAGGCCAGCCCCAGCATTTT. Protein product: CASSLGQVGQPQHF.

This clone turned up a few times. This sequence joins TRBV5-6 and TRBJ1-5, with a tentative D call TRBD1 (6 bases). CDR1 is SGHDT, CDR2 YYEEEE, per germline. This CDR3 has 16 amino acids. Trimming shortened V by 4 bases and J by 1 base, and 15 bases separated the two germline ends. The CDR3 here is CASSSRQEASNQPQHF. In DNA form, the CDR3 reads TGTGCCAGCAGCAGTCGACAGGAGGCCAGCAATCAGCCCCAGCATTTT.

In its sample, this clone was seen once. The chain joins TRBV7-2 to TRBJ1-1; D is ambiguous. Germline V gene lookup returns CDR1 SGHTA and CDR2 FQGNSA. The CDR3 contains 13 residues. V gave up 1 base and J gave up 9 bases, with 12 bases separating them. CDR3 coding DNA: TGTGCCAGCAGCTTAGACCGACGGCGGAAAGCTTTCTTT. Encoded protein: CASSLDRRRKAFF.

This clone was counted only a few times. This sequence joins TRBV9 and TRBJ2-3, with D possibly TRBD1 on 6 matching bases. The CDR3 is 15 residues long. Trimming removed 0 bases at V and 2 bases at J, with 10 bases between. CDR1 and CDR2 from the germline V gene are SGDLS and YYNGEE. The CDR3 spells CASSVEGVSTDTQYF. The CDR3 DNA reads TGTGCCAGCAGCGTAGAGGGGGTTTCCACAGATACGCAGTATTTT.

The CDR3 reads CASSFQTANYGYTF. CDR3 bases: TGTGCCAGCAGCTTCCAAACCGCGAACTATGGCTACACCTTC. The V gene is TRBV5-6, the J gene TRBJ1-2, with unresolved D. Germline loops: CDR1 SGHDT, CDR2 YYEEEE. V was cut by 2 bases and J by 2 bases, with 10 bases left in between. This CDR3 is 14 amino acids long. The full variable domain, its missing parts supplied by reference TRBV5-6 and TRBJ1-2, is DAGVTQSPTHLIKTRGQQVTLRCSPKSGHDTVSWYQQALGQGPQFIFQYYEEEERQRGNFPDRFSGHQFPNYSSELNVNALLLGDSALYLCASSFQTANYGYTFGSGTRLTVV.

The V and J genes are TRBV4-3 and TRBJ1-2, with D uncertain. Germline CDR1 reads LGHNA; CDR2 reads YSLEER. V was pared by 0 bases and J by 2 bases, with 10 bases between. This CDR3 spans 15 amino acids. In nucleotides, the CDR3 is TGCGCCAGCAGCCAAGATACGGGGATCAACTATGGCTACACCTTC. Amino acid sequence: CASSQDTGINYGYTF.

V usage is TRBV18 and J usage is TRBJ2-3; 11 bases map to TRBD2. The CDR3 has 16 residues. From germline, CDR1 is KGHSH and CDR2 LQKENI. Trimming took 2 bases from V and 2 from J; bases not matched to a gene: 3. The CDR3 coding sequence is TGTGCCAGCTCACCAACTAGCGGGGGTTTCACAGATACGCAGTATTTT. It yields the protein CASSPTSGGFTDTQYF. Supplemented by reference TRBV18 and TRBJ2-3, the full variable domain reads NAGVMQNPRHLVRRRGQEARLRCSPMKGHSHVYWYRQLPEEGLKFMVYLQKENIIDESGMPKERFSAEFPKEGPSILRIQQVVRGDSAAYFCASSPTSGGFTDTQYFGPGTRLTVL.

The chain carries TRBV6-5 and TRBJ1-4; D gene ambiguous. Germline assignment: CDR1 MNHEY and CDR2 SVGAGI. This CDR3 contains 13 residues. Trimming left V 6 bases short and J 8 bases short, with 13 bases between. The CDR3 spells CASRRGAGEKLFF. The CDR3 DNA reads TGTGCCAGCAGGCGAGGCGCCGGCGAAAAACTGTTTTTT.

This clone has only one observation. This rearrangement joins TRBV28 to TRBJ2-3, with D possibly matching TRBD2 (6 bases). There are 17 residues in the CDR3. Germline CDR1 and CDR2: MDHEN and SYDVKM. Between the trimmed V and J ends, which lost 0 bases and 6 bases, there was a span of 19 bases. The CDR3 sequence is CASSLWGRGLGGDTQYF. Here the CDR3 DNA reads TGTGCCAGCAGTTTATGGGGTCGGGGACTGGGGGGTGATACGCAGTATTTT.

V and J are TRBV7-6 and TRBJ2-3; 11 bases fit TRBD2. Trimming removed 3 bases from V and 4 bases from J; junction bases left unmatched: 6. The length of the CDR3 is 16 residues. The V gene's germline CDR1 is SGHVS and CDR2 FNYEAQ. For the CDR3, the DNA is TGTGCCAGCAGCTTTCGGCTAGCGGGGGGCGCAGATACGCAGTATTTT. Translated, it gives CASSFRLAGGADTQYF.